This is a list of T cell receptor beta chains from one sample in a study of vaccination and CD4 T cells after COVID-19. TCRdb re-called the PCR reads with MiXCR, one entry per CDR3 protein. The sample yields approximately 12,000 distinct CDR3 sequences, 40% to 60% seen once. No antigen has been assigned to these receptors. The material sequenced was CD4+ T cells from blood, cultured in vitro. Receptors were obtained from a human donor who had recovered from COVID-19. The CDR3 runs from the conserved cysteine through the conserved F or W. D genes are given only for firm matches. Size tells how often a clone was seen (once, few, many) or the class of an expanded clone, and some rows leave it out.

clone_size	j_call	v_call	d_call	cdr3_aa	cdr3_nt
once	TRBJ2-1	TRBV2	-	CASIVGASSYNEQFF	TGTGCCAGCATTGTCGGCGCGAGCTCCTACAATGAGCAGTTCTTC
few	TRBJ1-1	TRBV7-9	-	CASNVPRDGTEAFF	TGTGCCAGCAACGTCCCTCGGGACGGAACTGAAGCTTTCTTT
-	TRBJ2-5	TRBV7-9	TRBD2	CASSPRGGDEETQYF	TGTGCCAGCAGCCCCCGGGGGGGGGACGAAGAGACCCAGTACTTC
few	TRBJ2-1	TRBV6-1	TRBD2	CASSGLAGVYNEQFF	TGTGCCAGCAGTGGACTAGCGGGAGTGTACAATGAGCAGTTCTTC
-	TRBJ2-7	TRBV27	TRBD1	CASSLRDRGGEQYF	TGTGCCAGCAGTTTGAGGGACAGAGGTGGGGAGCAGTACTTC
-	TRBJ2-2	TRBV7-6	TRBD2	CASSPVGLAGGPTGELFF	TGTGCCAGCAGCCCCGTGGGACTAGCGGGGGGCCCCACCGGGGAGCTGTTTTTT
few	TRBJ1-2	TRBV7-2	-	CASSQQLESRGYTF	TGTGCCAGCAGCCAGCAGCTTGAAAGCCGTGGCTACACCTTC
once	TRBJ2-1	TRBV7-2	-	CASSLAPGTTEQFF	TGTGCCAGCAGCTTAGCCCCAGGGACGACCGAGCAGTTCTTC
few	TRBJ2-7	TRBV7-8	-	CASSLEVTGEQYF	TGTGCCAGCAGCTTAGAAGTTACGGGAGAGCAGTACTTC
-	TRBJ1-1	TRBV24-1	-	CATSGDSTSEAFF	TGTGCCACCAGTGGCGACAGCACCTCTGAAGCTTTCTTT
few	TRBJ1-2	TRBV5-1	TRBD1	CASKRTGASLPDGYTF	TGCGCCAGCAAGCGGACAGGGGCCTCGTTGCCGGATGGCTACACCTTC
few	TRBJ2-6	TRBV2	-	CASRRGAGANVLTF	TGTGCCAGCCGGAGGGGGGCAGGGGCCAACGTCCTGACTTTC
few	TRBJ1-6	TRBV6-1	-	CASSEAGRSWPHF	TGTGCCAGCAGTGAAGCTGGCCGTTCTTGGCCCCACTTT
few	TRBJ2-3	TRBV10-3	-	CAISGLGILGDTQYF	TGTGCCATCAGTGGACTCGGCATACTCGGAGATACGCAGTATTTT
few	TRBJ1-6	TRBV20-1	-	CSASPPAGRPPLHF	TGCAGTGCTAGCCCCCCGGCAGGGAGGCCTCCCCTCCACTTT